The 5 T cell receptor beta chains presented below share a single source sample, sequenced in a study of blood T cell repertoires in COVID-19. Measured with immunoSEQ multiplex PCR; TCRdb has only the in-frame clones, and not every one. The repertoire consists of 160,000 or so clones, with less than 90% occurring once and the leading ten covering roughly 4%. Specimen: peripheral blood. The origin of the receptors is a woman in her 70s with acute or convalescent COVID-19.

The V gene is TRBV6-2 or TRBV6-3, the J gene TRBJ2-3; 7 bases are a match to TRBD2. Germline-derived CDR1 and CDR2 are MNHEY and SVGEGT. The V segment lost 6 bases and the J segment 8 bases; nucleotides outside the gene matches: 5. The CDR3 consists of 12 residues. The CDR3 loop is CASSRLAGTQYF. The CDR3 region has the DNA TGTGCCAGCAGCAGACTAGCTGGTACGCAGTATTTT.

V gene TRBV3-1 (or the pseudogene TRBV3-2) combines with J gene TRBJ2-3; D is uncertain. This CDR3 contains 15 residues. From germline, CDR1 is LGHDT and CDR2 YNNKEL (reference sequence). V gave up 4 bases and J gave up 0 bases, with 11 bases separating them. CDR3 amino acids: CASSRARSSTDTQYF. The CDR3 region has the DNA TGTGCCAGCAGCCGAGCAAGGAGTAGCACAGATACGCAGTATTTT.

The chain employs TRBV2 and TRBJ1-4; tentative D call: TRBD1 (6 bases). From germline, CDR1 is SNHLY and CDR2 FYNNEI. The V and J ends lost 2 bases and 8 bases respectively, with 18 bases between them. The CDR3 is made up of 16 amino acids. The CDR3 reads CASSELFAGVGEKLFF. The CDR3 nucleotides read TGTGCCAGCAGTGAATTATTTGCAGGGGTCGGAGAAAAACTGTTTTTT.

The chain combines TRBV9 with TRBJ1-4; the D gene is possibly TRBD1 (5 bases). CDR1 is SGDLS, CDR2 YYNGEE, per germline. V was trimmed by 2 bases and J by 5 bases, leaving 16 bases between them. The CDR3 is made up of 16 amino acids. In DNA, the CDR3 is TGTGCCAGCAGCGTCTCAGGCGGGGCTTTAAATGAAAAACTGTTTTTT. Translation: CASSVSGGALNEKLFF.

A single count supports this clone. The chain combines TRBV18 with TRBJ1-2; 7 bases line up with TRBD1. The CDR3 has 15 amino acids. J lost 4 bases, V lost 0 bases, and 5 bases had no gene match. The germline V gene encodes CDR1 KGHSH and CDR2 LQKENI. The CDR3 DNA is TGTGCCAGCTCACCACCTATGGGACAGATCTATGGCTACACCTTC. Its protein is CASSPPMGQIYGYTF.